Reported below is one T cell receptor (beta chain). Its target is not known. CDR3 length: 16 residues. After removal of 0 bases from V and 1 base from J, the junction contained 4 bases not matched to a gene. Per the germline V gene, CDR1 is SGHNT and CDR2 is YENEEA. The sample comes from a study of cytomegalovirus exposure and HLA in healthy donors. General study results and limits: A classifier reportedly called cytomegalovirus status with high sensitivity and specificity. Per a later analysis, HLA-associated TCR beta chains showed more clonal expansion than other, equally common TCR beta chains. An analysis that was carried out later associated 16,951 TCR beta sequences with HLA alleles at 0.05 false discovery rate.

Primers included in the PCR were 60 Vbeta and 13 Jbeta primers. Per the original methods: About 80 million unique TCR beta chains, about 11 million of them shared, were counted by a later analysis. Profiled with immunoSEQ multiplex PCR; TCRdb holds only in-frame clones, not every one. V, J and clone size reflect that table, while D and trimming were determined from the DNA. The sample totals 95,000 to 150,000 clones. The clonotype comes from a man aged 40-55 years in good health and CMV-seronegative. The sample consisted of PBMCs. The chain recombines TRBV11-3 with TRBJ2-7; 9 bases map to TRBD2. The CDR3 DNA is TGTGCCAGCAGCTTAGATCCCGGACTAGCGTCCTACGAGCAGTACTTC. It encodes CASSLDPGLASYEQYF. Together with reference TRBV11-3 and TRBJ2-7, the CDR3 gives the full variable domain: EAGVVQSPRYKIIEKKQPVAFWCNPISGHNTLYWYLQNLGQGPELLIRYENEEAVDDSQLPKDRFSAERLKGVDSTLKIQPAELGDSAVYLCASSLDPGLASYEQYFGPGTRLTVT.